Below are 19 T cell receptor beta chains sequenced from a single sample in a study of circulating and synovial CD4+ cells in juvenile arthritis. Some clones are missing from TCRdb's copy, which holds only in-frame ones; the method was immunoSEQ multiplex PCR. This sample has fewer than 35,000 clones, with around 93% found just once. Sequenced material: CD4+ T cells from blood. These receptors all stem from a human donor with juvenile idiopathic arthritis.

This sequence joins TRBV7-3 and TRBJ2-1; D is perhaps TRBD1 (5 bases). CDR3 size: 15 residues. Germline V lookup: CDR1 SGHTA, CDR2 FQGTGA. Trimming pared 5 bases from V and 8 bases from J, leaving 19 bases between. Here the CDR3 DNA reads TGTGCCAGCAGCCCAGCTGGGGCAGCGTTGGATGAGCAGTTCTTC. Amino acid sequence: CASSPAGAALDEQFF.

The chain links TRBV18 to TRBJ2-7, with D perhaps TRBD2 (5 bases). Germline loops: CDR1 KGHSH, CDR2 LQKENI. The CDR3 runs 13 residues. The V gene lost 2 bases and the J gene lost 2 bases, with 7 bases spanning the gap. CDR3 sequence (DNA): TGTGCCAGCTCACCAGGACTGACCTACGAGCAGTACTTC. It specifies CASSPGLTYEQYF.

The rearrangement uses TRBV18 and TRBJ2-2; D is ambiguous. Per the germline V gene, CDR1 is KGHSH and CDR2 is LQKENI. Trimming shortened V by 1 base and J by 2 bases, and 8 bases separated the two germline ends. The CDR3 length is 15 residues. The CDR3: CASSPRLENTGELFF. CDR3 DNA sequence: TGTGCCAGCTCACCACGGCTAGAAAACACCGGGGAGCTGTTTTTT.

CDR3 protein: CASAGAEETQYF. The CDR3 nucleotides read TGCGCCAGCGCTGGGGCAGAAGAGACCCAGTACTTC. V and J are TRBV5-1 and TRBJ2-5; possibly TRBD1 for D (5 bases). Trimming stripped 7 bases from V and 3 bases from J, with 10 bases between. The CDR3 is 12 residues long. Germline V gives CDR1 SGHRS, CDR2 YFSETQ. The whole variable domain, remainder taken from reference TRBV5-1 and TRBJ2-5, is KAGVTQTPRYLIKTRGQQVTLSCSPISGHRSVSWYQQTPGQGLQFLFEYFSETQRNKGNFPGRFSGRQFSNSRSEMNVSTLELGDSALYLCASAGAEETQYFGPGTRLLVL.

V and J are TRBV27 and TRBJ2-5; possibly TRBD1 for D (6 bases). This CDR3 is built from 13 residues. The germline V gene has CDR1 MNHEY and CDR2 SMNVEV (reference sequence). V was clipped by 5 bases and J by 5 bases, with 12 bases between them. The CDR3 sequence is CASSMYRDETQYF. The CDR3 DNA follows: TGTGCCAGCAGTATGTACAGGGACGAGACCCAGTACTTC.

The gene calls are TRBV7-2 and TRBJ2-7; weak D call: TRBD1 (5 bases). This CDR3 has 14 amino acids. The V and J ends lost 0 bases and 5 bases respectively, with 11 bases between them. Germline V gene sequence: CDR1 SGHTA, CDR2 FQGNSA. The CDR3 DNA is TGTGCCAGCAGCTTAGCCAGGGTATTCCACGAGCAGTACTTC. Amino acid sequence: CASSLARVFHEQYF.

The CDR3 DNA is TGTGCCAGCAGCCAGACAGAATACGAGCAGTACTTC. Its translation is CASSQTEYEQYF. The chain links TRBV2 to TRBJ2-7; tentatively, D is TRBD1 (5 bases). Trimming removed 6 bases at V and 4 bases at J, with 10 bases between. The CDR3 has 12 residues. Germline V lookup: CDR1 SNHLY, CDR2 FYNNEI.

The rearrangement uses TRBV28 and TRBJ2-7; D possibly corresponds to TRBD2 (6 bases). V lost 9 bases and J lost 9, with 21 bases in between. CDR3 length equals 13 residues. Germline CDR1 and CDR2: MDHEN and SYDVKM. CDR3 nucleotides: TGTGCCAGTAATAGCGGCAGTGCCTTGGGGCAGTACTTC. Translating gives CASNSGSALGQYF. Complete variable domain (other parts from reference TRBV28 and TRBJ2-7): DVKVTQSSRYLVKRTGEKVFLECVQDMDHENMFWYRQDPGLGLRLIYFSYDVKMKEKGDIPEGYSVSREKKERFSLILESASTNQTSMYLCASNSGSALGQYFGPGTRLTVT.

With respect to this clone: An end of the junction differs from the germline gene, which may be a read error. The CDR3 nucleotides are TGTGCCACCAGCAGAGATTCTGTCTTAACAAACTTC. It encodes CATSRDSVLTNF. The chain recombines TRBV15 with TRBJ2-5; D uncertain. This CDR3 region has 12 residues. Germline CDR1 is LNHNV and CDR2 is YYDKDF (reference sequence).

This sequence joins TRBV7-6 and TRBJ2-1; D is possibly TRBD2 (6 bases). V lost 5 bases, J lost 10 bases, and 15 bases lay in between. Germline V gene sequence: CDR1 SGHVS, CDR2 FNYEAQ. CDR3 size: 13 residues. CDR3 coding DNA: TGTGCCAGCAGCCCTGGAGGGGAGAGGGAGCAGTTCTTC. Translating gives CASSPGGEREQFF.

The chain couples TRBV5-1 to TRBJ1-4, with TRBD1 identical over 7 bases. Germline V CDR1 and CDR2: SGHRS, YFSETQ. Losses at the gene ends were 4 bases for V and 4 bases for J; bases not matched to a gene: 7. The CDR3 covers 15 residues. In DNA form, the CDR3 reads TGCGCCAGCAGCCCCAGGGGGGTGATTAATGAAAAACTGTTTTTT. Protein product: CASSPRGVINEKLFF.

This rearrangement joins TRBV11-3 to TRBJ2-5, with TRBD2 identical over 7 bases. The germline V gene encodes CDR1 SGHNT and CDR2 YENEEA. This CDR3 comprises 15 residues. J was trimmed by 11 bases and V by 2 bases; bases with no gene match: 14. CDR3 residues: CASSLNFGLGSQQYF. The CDR3 DNA reads as TGTGCCAGCAGCTTAAATTTTGGACTAGGTTCCCAGCAGTACTTC.

The V gene is TRBV11-2, the J gene TRBJ2-7; 11 nucleotides agree with TRBD1. The J segment lost 6 bases and the V segment lost 5 bases, leaving 9 bases of the junction unmatched. The CDR3 length is 15 residues. Germline loops: CDR1 SGHAT, CDR2 FQNNGV. CDR3 nucleotides: TGTGCCAGCAGCATTAATTCCGGGACAGGGGGCGAGCAGTACTTC. Its translation is CASSINSGTGGEQYF.

As regards this clone: Germline is not matched at one junction end, which may reflect a read error. V gene TRBV28 combines with J gene TRBJ2-7, with D possibly TRBD2 on 6 matching bases. The CDR3 is made up of 13 amino acids. Looked up from germline, CDR1 is MDHEN and CDR2 is SYDVKM. In DNA, the CDR3 is TGTGCCAACAGTGGAGGGACCCCCTACGAGCAGTACTTC. It is translated as CANSGGTPYEQYF.

The chain carries TRBV10-3 and TRBJ2-1; 10 bases align to TRBD2. The CDR3 is made up of 14 amino acids. V gave up 7 bases and J gave up 6 bases; unmatched junction bases: 6. Germline V gives CDR1 ENHRY, CDR2 SYGVKD. The CDR3 bases are TGTGCCATCACTCCTAGCGGGAGCTCCAATGAGCAGTTCTTC. Translating gives CAITPSGSSNEQFF.

This chain uses TRBV6-1 with TRBJ1-1, with D uncertain. CDR3 length: 14 residues. Germline V lookup: CDR1 MNHNS, CDR2 SASEGT. V dropped 0 bases and J dropped 1 base, with 6 bases sitting between them. The CDR3, as DNA: TGTGCCAGCAGTGAAGCTCTACGGAACACTGAAGCTTTCTTT. Translated, it gives CASSEALRNTEAFF.

The rearrangement links TRBV6-1 to TRBJ2-1, with 9 bases identical to TRBD1. Per the germline V gene, CDR1 is MNHNS and CDR2 is SASEGT. The length of the CDR3 is 13 residues. The V and J ends lost 6 bases and 9 bases, in that order; junction bases with no gene match: 6. For the CDR3, the DNA is TGTGCCAGCAGACCGGACAGGGGAAGTGAGCAGTTCTTC. This gives the protein CASRPDRGSEQFF.

This sequence joins TRBV28 and TRBJ2-6, with D tentatively TRBD1 (6 bases). The CDR3 runs to 16 residues. Deletions cut 4 bases from V and 4 bases from J, with 14 bases between. Germline V lookup: CDR1 MDHEN, CDR2 SYDVKM. This chain's CDR3 is CASSSNRVPGANVLTF. CDR3 DNA: TGTGCCAGCAGTTCCAACAGGGTTCCCGGGGCCAACGTCCTGACTTTC.

The chain couples TRBV7-8 to TRBJ2-7; 8 nucleotides align to TRBD1. The CDR3 is 15 amino acids. V trimming: 5 bases; J trimming: 2 bases; junction bases outside the gene matches: 8. Germline values: CDR1 SGHVS, CDR2 FQNEAQ. CDR3 amino acids: CASSISGGRTYEQYF. CDR3 DNA sequence: TGTGCCAGCAGCATTTCAGGGGGCAGAACCTACGAGCAGTACTTC.